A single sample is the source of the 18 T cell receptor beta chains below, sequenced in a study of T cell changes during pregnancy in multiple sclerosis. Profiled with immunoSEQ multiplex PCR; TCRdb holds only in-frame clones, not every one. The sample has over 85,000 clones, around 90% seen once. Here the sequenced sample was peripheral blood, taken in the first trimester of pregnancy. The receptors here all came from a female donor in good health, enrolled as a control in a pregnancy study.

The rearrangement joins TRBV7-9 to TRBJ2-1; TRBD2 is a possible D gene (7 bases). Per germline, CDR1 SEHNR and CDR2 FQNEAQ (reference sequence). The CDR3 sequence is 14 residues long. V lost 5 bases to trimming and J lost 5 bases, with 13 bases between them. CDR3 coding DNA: TGTGCCAGCAGCCACACAGGGAGGGACAATGAGCAGTTCTTC. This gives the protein CASSHTGRDNEQFF.

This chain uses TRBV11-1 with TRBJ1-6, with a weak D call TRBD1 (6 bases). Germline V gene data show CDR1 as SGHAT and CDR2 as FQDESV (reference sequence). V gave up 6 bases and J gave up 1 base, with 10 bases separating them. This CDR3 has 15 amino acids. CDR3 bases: TGTGCCAGCAGATTACAGGGTTCCTATAATTCACCCCTCCACTTT. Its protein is CASRLQGSYNSPLHF.

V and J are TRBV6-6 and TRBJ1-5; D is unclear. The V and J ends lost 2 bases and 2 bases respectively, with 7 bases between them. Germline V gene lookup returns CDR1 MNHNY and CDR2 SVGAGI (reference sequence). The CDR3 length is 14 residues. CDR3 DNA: TGTGCCAGCAGTTACGGAGACGGCAATCAGCCCCAGCATTTT. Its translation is CASSYGDGNQPQHF.

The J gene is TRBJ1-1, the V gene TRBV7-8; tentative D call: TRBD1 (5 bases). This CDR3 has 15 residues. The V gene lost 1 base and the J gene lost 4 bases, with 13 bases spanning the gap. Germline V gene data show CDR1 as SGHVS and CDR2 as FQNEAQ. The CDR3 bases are TGTGCCAGCAGCTTAGGAAGATCGGGGGGCACTGAAGCTTTCTTT. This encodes CASSLGRSGGTEAFF.

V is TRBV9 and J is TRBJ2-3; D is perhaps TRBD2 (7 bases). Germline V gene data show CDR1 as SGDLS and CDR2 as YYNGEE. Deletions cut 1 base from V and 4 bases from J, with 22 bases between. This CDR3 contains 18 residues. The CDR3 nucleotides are TGTGCCAGCAGCGTAAATGAGGGGGGGCCGCAATCTGCAGATACGCAGTATTTT. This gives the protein CASSVNEGGPQSADTQYF.

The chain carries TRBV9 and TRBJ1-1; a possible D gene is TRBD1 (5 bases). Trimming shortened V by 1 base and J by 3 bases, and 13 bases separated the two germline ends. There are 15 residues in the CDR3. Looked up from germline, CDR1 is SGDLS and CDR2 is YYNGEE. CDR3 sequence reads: CASSVPQGGDTEAFF. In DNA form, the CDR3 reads TGTGCCAGCAGCGTACCCCAGGGAGGGGACACTGAAGCTTTCTTT.

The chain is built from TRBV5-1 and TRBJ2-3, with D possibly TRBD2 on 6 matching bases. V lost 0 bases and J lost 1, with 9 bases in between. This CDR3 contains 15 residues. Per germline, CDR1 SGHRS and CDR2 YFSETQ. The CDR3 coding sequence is TGCGCCAGCAGCTTGGGGGGGACTGGCACAGATACGCAGTATTTT. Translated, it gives CASSLGGTGTDTQYF.

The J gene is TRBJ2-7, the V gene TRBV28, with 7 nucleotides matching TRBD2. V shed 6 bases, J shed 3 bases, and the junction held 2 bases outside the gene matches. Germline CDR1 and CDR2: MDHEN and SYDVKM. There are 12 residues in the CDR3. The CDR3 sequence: CASSIAGYEQYF. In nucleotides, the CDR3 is TGTGCCAGCAGCATAGCGGGCTACGAGCAGTACTTC.

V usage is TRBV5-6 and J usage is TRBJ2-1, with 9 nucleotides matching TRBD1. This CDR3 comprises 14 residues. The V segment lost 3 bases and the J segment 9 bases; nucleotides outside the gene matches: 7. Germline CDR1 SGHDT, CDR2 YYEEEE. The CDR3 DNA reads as TGTGCCAGCAGCTGGGGACAGGGAGCTGGTGAGCAGTTCTTC. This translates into CASSWGQGAGEQFF.

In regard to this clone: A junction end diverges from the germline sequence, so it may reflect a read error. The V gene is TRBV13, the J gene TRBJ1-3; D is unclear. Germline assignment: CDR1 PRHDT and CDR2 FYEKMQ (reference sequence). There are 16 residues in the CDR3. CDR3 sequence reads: CASSLGWRDSGNTIYF. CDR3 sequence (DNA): TGTGCCAGCAGTTTAGGTTGGAGAGACTCTGGAAACACCATATATTTT.

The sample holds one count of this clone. In DNA form, the CDR3 reads TGTGCCAGCAGCGGAGCGACCACAGATACGCAGTATTTT. It specifies CASSGATTDTQYF. J is TRBJ2-3 and V is TRBV7-9; D uncertain. Per the germline V gene, CDR1 is SEHNR and CDR2 is FQNEAQ (reference sequence). V was pared by 5 bases and J by 2 bases, with 8 bases between. CDR3 length equals 13 residues. The full variable domain, rest sourced from reference TRBV7-9 and TRBJ2-3, is DTGVSQNPRHKITKRGQNVTFRCDPISEHNRLYWYRQTLGQGPEFLTYFQNEAQLEKSRLLSDRFSAERPKGSFSTLEIQRTEQGDSAMYLCASSGATTDTQYFGPGTRLTVL.

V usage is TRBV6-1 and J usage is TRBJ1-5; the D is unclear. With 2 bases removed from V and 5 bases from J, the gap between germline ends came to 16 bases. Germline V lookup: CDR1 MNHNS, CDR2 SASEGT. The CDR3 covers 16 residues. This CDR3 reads CASSEPRFTGDQPQHF. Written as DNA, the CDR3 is TGTGCCAGCAGTGAACCCAGATTTACGGGTGATCAGCCCCAGCATTTT.

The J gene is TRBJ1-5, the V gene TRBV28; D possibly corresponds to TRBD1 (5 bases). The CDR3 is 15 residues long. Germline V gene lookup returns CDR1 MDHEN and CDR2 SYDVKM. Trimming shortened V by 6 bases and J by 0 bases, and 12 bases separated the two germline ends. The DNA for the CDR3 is TGTGCCAGCAGATTCGGGGGGGATAGCAATCAGCCCCAGCATTTT. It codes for CASRFGGDSNQPQHF.

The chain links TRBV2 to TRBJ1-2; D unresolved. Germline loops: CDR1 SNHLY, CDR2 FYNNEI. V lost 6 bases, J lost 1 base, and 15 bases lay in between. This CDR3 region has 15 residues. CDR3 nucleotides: TGTGCCAGCAGCGATCTGGCAGGTGTTAACTATGGCTACACCTTC. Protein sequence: CASSDLAGVNYGYTF.

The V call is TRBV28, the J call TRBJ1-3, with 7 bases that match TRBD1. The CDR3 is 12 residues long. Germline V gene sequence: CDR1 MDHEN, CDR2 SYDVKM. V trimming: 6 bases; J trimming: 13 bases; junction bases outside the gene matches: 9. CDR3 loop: CASSYRQGSIYF. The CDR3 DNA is TGTGCCAGCAGCTATAGACAGGGTTCGATATATTTT.

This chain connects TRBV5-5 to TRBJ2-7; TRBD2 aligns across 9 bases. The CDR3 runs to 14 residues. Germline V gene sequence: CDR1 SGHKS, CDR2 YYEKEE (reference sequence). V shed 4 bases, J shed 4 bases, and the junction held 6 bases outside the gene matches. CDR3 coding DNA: TGTGCCAGCAGCCCCGGGACTAGCTTTTACGAGCAGTACTTC. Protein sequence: CASSPGTSFYEQYF.

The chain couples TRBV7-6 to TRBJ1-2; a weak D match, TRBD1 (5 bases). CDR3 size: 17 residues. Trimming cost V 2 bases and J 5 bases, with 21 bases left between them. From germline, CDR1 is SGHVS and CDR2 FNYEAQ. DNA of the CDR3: TGTGCCAGCAGCTTATATATAAGCGCCCGGGACTCTTATGGCTACACCTTC. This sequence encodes CASSLYISARDSYGYTF.

CDR3 in DNA: TGTGCTACGACAGGGGGCATTTCACCCCTCCACTTT. Encoded protein: CATTGGISPLHF. This chain joins TRBV30 and TRBJ1-6; 10 nucleotides match TRBD1. The CDR3 consists of 12 residues. Germline CDR1 GTSNPN, CDR2 SVGIG (reference sequence).